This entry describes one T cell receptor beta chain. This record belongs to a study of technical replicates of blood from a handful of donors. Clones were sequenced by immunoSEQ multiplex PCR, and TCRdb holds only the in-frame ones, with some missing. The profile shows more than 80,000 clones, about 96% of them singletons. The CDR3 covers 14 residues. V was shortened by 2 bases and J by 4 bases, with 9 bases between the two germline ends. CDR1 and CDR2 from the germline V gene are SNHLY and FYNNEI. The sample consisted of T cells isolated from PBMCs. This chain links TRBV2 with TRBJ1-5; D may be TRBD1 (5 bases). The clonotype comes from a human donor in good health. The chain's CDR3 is CASSELGGNQPQHF. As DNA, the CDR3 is TGTGCCAGCAGTGAATTGGGGGGGAATCAGCCCCAGCATTTT.